The sequence of this T cell receptor (beta chain) was determined in a study of glioma-infiltrating T cells. Study results and limitations: Tissue and blood shared very few CDR3 sequences. Tissue-blood divergence was below expectation in non-neoplastic patients, above in gliomas.

This clonotype occurred a few times. Its antigen is not known. Germline V gene lookup returns CDR1 SGDLS and CDR2 YYNGEE. Trimming left V 3 bases short and J 5 bases short, with 8 bases between. The CDR3 is 12 amino acids. TCR alpha and beta CDR3 regions were amplified from RNA using iRepertoire nested multiplex PCR. MiXCR was run by TCRdb on the multiplex PCR reads, yielding one entry per CDR3 protein. The data hold some 100,000 distinct CDR3 sequences, with 20% to 25% observed a single time. This chain uses TRBV9 with TRBJ1-2; D gene ambiguous. Sequencing was carried out using glioma tissue, nonneoplastic brain tissue, or PBMCs (not recorded which). This TCR was recovered from a human donor with low-grade glioma or glioblastoma, undergoing nonglioma brain surgery, or in good health (not recorded which). The CDR3 spells CASSADGYGYTF. For the CDR3, the DNA is TGTGCCAGCAGCGCGGACGGATATGGCTACACCTTC.